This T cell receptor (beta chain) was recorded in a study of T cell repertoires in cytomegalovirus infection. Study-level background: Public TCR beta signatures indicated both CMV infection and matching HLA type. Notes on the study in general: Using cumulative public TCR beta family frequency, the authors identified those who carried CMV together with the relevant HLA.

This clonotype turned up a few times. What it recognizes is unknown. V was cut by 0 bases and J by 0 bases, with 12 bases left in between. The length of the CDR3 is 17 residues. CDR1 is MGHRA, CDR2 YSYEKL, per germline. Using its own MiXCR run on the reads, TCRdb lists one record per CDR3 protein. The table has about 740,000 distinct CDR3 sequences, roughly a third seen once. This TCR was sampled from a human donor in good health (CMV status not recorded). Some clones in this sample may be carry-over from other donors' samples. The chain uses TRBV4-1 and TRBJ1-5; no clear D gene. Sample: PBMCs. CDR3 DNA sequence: TGCGCCAGCAGCCAAGACTTTCCTATGTATAGCAATCAGCCCCAGCATTTT. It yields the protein CASSQDFPMYSNQPQHF.